These 20 T cell receptor beta chains were sequenced from one sample in a study of read filtering for tumor transcriptome and immune sequencing. The library was built from about 400 ng RNA with molecular barcoded adaptors for alpha/delta and beta/gamma chains. TCRdb re-analysed the reads in MiXCR, keeping a single row per CDR3 protein. The sample has about 5,500 distinct CDR3 sequences; around 21% are singletons. Specimen: a population of CD138-negative cells sorted from bone marrow. The receptor set was obtained from a donor aged 40 or older with multiple myeloma.

This clonotype qualifies as medium-sized. The rearrangement uses TRBV5-1 and TRBJ2-7; TRBD1 matches 9 bases. Germline CDR1 and CDR2: SGHRS and YFSETQ. CDR3 length equals 15 residues. Trimming at V came to 4 bases and at J to 7 bases, leaving 12 bases not matched to a gene. Here the CDR3 reads CASSTTDRGRREQYF. The CDR3 bases are TGCGCCAGCAGCACTACGGACAGGGGTCGAAGGGAGCAGTACTTC.

This clonotype was observed at least ten times. The gene calls are TRBV9 and TRBJ1-5; D is possibly TRBD1 (5 bases). Per germline, CDR1 SGDLS and CDR2 YYNGEE. Trimming took off 0 bases at V and 2 bases at J, with 12 bases between the two ends. This CDR3 contains 16 residues. The CDR3 coding sequence is TGTGCCAGCAGCGTAGGTTTGGGGGGGGGCAATCAGCCCCAGCATTTT. Translating gives CASSVGLGGGNQPQHF.

This clonotype was seen ten or more times. This rearrangement joins TRBV20-1 to TRBJ2-2; 9 bases match TRBD2. This CDR3 spans 14 amino acids. The germline V gene encodes CDR1 DFQATT and CDR2 SNEGSKA (reference sequence). The junction had 6 bases not matched to a gene; V was cut back by 3 bases and J by 7 bases. The CDR3 DNA reads as TGCAGTGCTAGGGGTCTAGCGGGAATCGGGGAGCTGTTTTTT. This translates into CSARGLAGIGELFF.

The sample holds many counts of this clonotype. This chain links TRBV9 with TRBJ2-7; 13 nucleotides align to TRBD2. V dropped 0 bases and J dropped 6; count of bases not matched to a gene: 3. There are 15 residues in the CDR3. Germline loops: CDR1 SGDLS, CDR2 YYNGEE. The CDR3 spells CASSVGGTSGAEQYF. Here the CDR3 DNA reads TGTGCCAGCAGCGTAGGGGGGACTAGCGGGGCCGAGCAGTACTTC.

CDR3 residues: CASSIVGTSGYYNEQFF. The CDR3 DNA is TGTGCCAGTAGTATAGTCGGGACTAGCGGTTACTACAATGAGCAGTTCTTC. This chain joins TRBV19 and TRBJ2-1; 11 bases align to TRBD2. This CDR3 is 17 amino acids long. Germline V gene sequence: CDR1 LNHDA, CDR2 SQIVND (reference sequence). The V segment lost 1 base and the J segment 3 bases; nucleotides outside the gene matches: 5.

The CDR3 spells CASSFGTSNEQYF. CDR3 DNA: TGCGCCAGCAGCTTCGGGACTAGTAACGAGCAGTACTTC. The chain recombines TRBV5-1 with TRBJ2-7, with 8 bases lining up with TRBD2. The junction had 3 bases not matched to a gene; V was cut back by 2 bases and J by 5 bases. CDR1 and CDR2 from the germline V gene are SGHRS and YFSETQ. This CDR3 has 13 residues.

This clonotype came up many times. The V gene is TRBV24-1, the J gene TRBJ2-7; a possible D gene is TRBD2 (6 bases). This CDR3 contains 13 residues. V lost 1 base to trimming and J lost 10 bases, with 13 bases between them. Germline values: CDR1 KGHDR, CDR2 SFDVKD. DNA for the CDR3: TGTGCCACCAGTGATTTACAAGGCGGGGCCCAGTACTTC. Amino acids: CATSDLQGGAQYF.

This clonotype was seen many times. The chain employs TRBV5-1 and TRBJ1-4; D ambiguous. CDR3 size: 14 residues. The ends were cut back, 0 bases at V and 7 bases at J, with 10 bases in the middle. Germline V gives CDR1 SGHRS, CDR2 YFSETQ. The CDR3 sequence: CASSLVGFGEKLFF. CDR3 coding DNA: TGCGCCAGCAGCTTGGTTGGATTCGGTGAAAAACTGTTTTTT.

Comment on this clonotype: A read error is the likely source, as a far larger clone sits one nucleotide away. The chain uses TRBV7-3 and TRBJ2-1; 8 nucleotides line up with TRBD2. The CDR3 totals 17 residues. V was clipped by 1 base and J by 15 bases; unmatched bases: 20. Germline CDR1 SGHTA, CDR2 FQGTGA. CDR3 amino acids: CASSLIEIGLALDKRFF. The CDR3, as DNA: TGTGCCAGCAGCTTAATAGAAATTGGACTAGCCTTAGACAAGCGGTTCTTC.

This clonotype is categorized as medium-sized. This chain uses TRBV27 with TRBJ1-2; maybe TRBD1 (5 bases). This CDR3 has 15 amino acids. CDR1 and CDR2 (germline): MNHEY, SMNVEV (reference sequence). The ends were cut back, 3 bases at V and 6 bases at J, with 17 bases in the middle. The CDR3 sequence is CASSFLAGLVDGYTF. CDR3 nucleotides: TGTGCCAGCAGTTTTCTCGCGGGGCTGGTCGATGGCTACACCTTC.

This clonotype is labeled medium-sized (0.01 to 0.1%). The V gene is TRBV29-1, the J gene TRBJ2-1; D is possibly TRBD2 (5 bases). The CDR3 is 13 amino acids. Germline V gene sequence: CDR1 SQVTM, CDR2 ANQGSEA. Trimming shortened V by 7 bases and J by 9 bases, and 19 bases separated the two germline ends. The DNA of the CDR3 is TGCAGCGGAGGAGGAATAGCGATTTTTGAGCAGTTCTTC. This sequence encodes CSGGGIAIFEQFF.

This clonotype is termed medium-sized. This chain connects TRBV12-3 or TRBV12-4 to TRBJ2-1; TRBD2 matches 11 bases. CDR3 length: 16 residues. After removal of 7 bases from V and 6 bases from J, the junction contained 11 bases not matched to a gene. CDR3 residues: CASISQGTSGINEQFF. The CDR3, as DNA: TGTGCCAGCATCTCCCAGGGGACTAGCGGAATCAATGAGCAGTTCTTC.

In this sample, this clonotype turned up many times. V gene TRBV20-1 combines with J gene TRBJ1-5; possible D gene TRBD1, 5 bases. This CDR3 has 15 residues. Germline CDR1 reads DFQATT; CDR2 reads SNEGSKA (reference sequence). Trimming stripped 5 bases from V and 5 bases from J, with 19 bases between. CDR3 nucleotide sequence: TGCAGTGCTCCCCGAATCGGGGCCGGGGATCAGCCCCAGCATTTT. Translating it yields CSAPRIGAGDQPQHF.

This rearrangement joins TRBV12-3 or TRBV12-4 to TRBJ2-2; no definite D call. This CDR3 contains 15 residues. The germline V and J ends were trimmed by 6 bases and 2 bases, with 13 bases remaining between them. The CDR3, as DNA: TGTGCCAGCAGCCTGAGTTGGGCCAACACCGGGGAGCTGTTTTTT. This encodes CASSLSWANTGELFF.

As for this clonotype: The conserved phenylalanine or tryptophan is not found at the CDR3 terminus, so this likely reflects a read error. The CDR3 DNA reads TGCGCCAGCAGCCAAGAAGGTTCCGGCTTAGATACGCAGTATCTT. Amino acids: CASSQEGSGLDTQYL. The chain joins TRBV4-1 to TRBJ2-3; D unresolved. Per the germline V gene, CDR1 is MGHRA and CDR2 is YSYEKL. This CDR3 comprises 15 residues. The V end lost 0 bases, the J end lost 5 bases, and 12 bases lay between the germline ends.

This clonotype was counted ten times or more. V is TRBV10-1 and J is TRBJ2-2; tentative D call: TRBD2 (5 bases). Germline-derived CDR1 and CDR2 are WNHNN and SYGVQD (reference sequence). The CDR3 totals 16 residues. The ends were cut back, 0 bases at V and 2 bases at J, with 10 bases in the middle. The CDR3 loop reads CASSESPGGNTGELFF. The CDR3 DNA follows: TGCGCCAGCAGTGAGTCGCCCGGAGGAAACACCGGGGAGCTGTTTTTT.

Many counts were recorded for this clonotype. Being one base from a much bigger clone, this may be a read error. The genes are TRBV20-1 and TRBJ2-1; D gene ambiguous. The CDR3 totals 15 residues. The germline V gene has CDR1 DFQATT and CDR2 SNEGSKA (reference sequence). The V and J ends lost 2 bases and 9 bases respectively, with 20 bases between them. CDR3 nucleotides: TGCAGTGCTAGAATTTCAGCCATGAGAGAAGGTGAGCAGTTCTTC. Translation gives CSARISAMREGEQFF.

There are many counts of this clonotype. CDR3 bases: TGTGCCAGCAGCTTTGGGCCGGGAGAGACCCAGTACTTC. Residues: CASSFGPGETQYF. This chain links TRBV7-3 with TRBJ2-5; D is unclear. The V and J ends lost 3 bases and 4 bases respectively, with 9 bases between them. The CDR3 consists of 13 residues. Per the germline V gene, CDR1 is SGHTA and CDR2 is FQGTGA.

Points on this clonotype: Mismatch with germline at one junction end may stem from a read error. The chain links TRBV9 to TRBJ2-5; 7 nucleotides match TRBD1. CDR1 SGDLS and CDR2 YYNGEE come from the germline V gene. CDR3 size: 14 residues. This CDR3 is CASSIGTVGETQCF. CDR3 in DNA: TGTGCCAGCAGCATAGGGACAGTCGGGGAGACCCAGTGCTTC.

There are many counts of this clonotype. At one end the junction does not follow the germline gene, possibly because of a read error. The rearrangement links TRBV7-3 to TRBJ2-3; maybe TRBD1 (5 bases). CDR1 is SGHTA, CDR2 FQGTGA, per germline. This CDR3 comprises 14 residues. The CDR3 region is CASSLLGSTGTQYF. The CDR3 DNA follows: TGTGCCAGCAGCTTGTTAGGCTCCACAGGTACGCAGTATTTT.